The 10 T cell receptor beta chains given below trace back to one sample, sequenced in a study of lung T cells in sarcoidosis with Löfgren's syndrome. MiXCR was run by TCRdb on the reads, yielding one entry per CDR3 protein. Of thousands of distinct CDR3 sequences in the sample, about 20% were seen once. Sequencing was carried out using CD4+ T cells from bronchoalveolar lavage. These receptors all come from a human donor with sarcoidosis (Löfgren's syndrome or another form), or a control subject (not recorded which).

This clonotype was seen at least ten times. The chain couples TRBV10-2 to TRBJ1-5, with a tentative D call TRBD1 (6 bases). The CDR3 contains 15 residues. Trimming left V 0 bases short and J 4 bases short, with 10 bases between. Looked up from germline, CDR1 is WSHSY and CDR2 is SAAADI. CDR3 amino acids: CASSESGHRNQPQHF. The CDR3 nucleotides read TGCGCCAGCAGTGAGTCGGGACACAGAAATCAGCCCCAGCATTTT.

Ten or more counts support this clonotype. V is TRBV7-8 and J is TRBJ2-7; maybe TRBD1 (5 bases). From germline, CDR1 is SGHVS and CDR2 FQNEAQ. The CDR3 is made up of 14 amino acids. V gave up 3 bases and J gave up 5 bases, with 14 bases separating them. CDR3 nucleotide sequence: TGTGCCAGCAGCTTCGTGGCAGGGATTCACGAGCAGTACTTC. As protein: CASSFVAGIHEQYF.

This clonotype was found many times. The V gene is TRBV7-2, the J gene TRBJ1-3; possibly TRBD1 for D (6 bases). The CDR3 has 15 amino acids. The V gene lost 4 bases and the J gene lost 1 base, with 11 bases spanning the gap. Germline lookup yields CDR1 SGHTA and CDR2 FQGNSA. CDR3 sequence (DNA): TGTGCCAGCAGCTCGGCTACAGGGTCTGGAAACACCATATATTTT. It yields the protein CASSSATGSGNTIYF.

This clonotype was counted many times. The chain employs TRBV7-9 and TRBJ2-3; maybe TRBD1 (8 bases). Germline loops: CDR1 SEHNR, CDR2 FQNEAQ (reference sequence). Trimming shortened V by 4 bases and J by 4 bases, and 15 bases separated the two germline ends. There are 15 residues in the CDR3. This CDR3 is CASSSHRGGADTQYF. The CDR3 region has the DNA TGTGCCAGCAGCTCCCACAGGGGGGGCGCAGATACGCAGTATTTT.

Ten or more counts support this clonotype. CDR3: CASSPLNQPQHF. CDR3 DNA sequence: TGTGCCAGCAGTCCCCTCAATCAGCCCCAGCATTTT. The chain joins TRBV27 to TRBJ1-5; D gene uncertain. This CDR3 comprises 12 residues. The V gene's germline CDR1 is MNHEY and CDR2 SMNVEV (reference sequence). V was trimmed by 5 bases and J by 3 bases, leaving 5 bases between them.

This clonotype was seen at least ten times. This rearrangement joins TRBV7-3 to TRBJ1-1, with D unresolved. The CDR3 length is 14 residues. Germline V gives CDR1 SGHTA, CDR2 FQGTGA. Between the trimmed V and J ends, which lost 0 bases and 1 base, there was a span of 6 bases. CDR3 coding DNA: TGTGCCAGCAGCTTAACGGCGGGGAACACTGAAGCTTTCTTT. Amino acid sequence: CASSLTAGNTEAFF.

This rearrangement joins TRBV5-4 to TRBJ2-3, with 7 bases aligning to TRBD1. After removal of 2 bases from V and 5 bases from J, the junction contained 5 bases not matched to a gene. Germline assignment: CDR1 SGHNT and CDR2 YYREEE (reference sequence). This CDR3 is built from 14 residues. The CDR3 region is CASSLDRVRDTQYF. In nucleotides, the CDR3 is TGTGCCAGCAGCTTAGACAGGGTTCGAGATACGCAGTATTTT.

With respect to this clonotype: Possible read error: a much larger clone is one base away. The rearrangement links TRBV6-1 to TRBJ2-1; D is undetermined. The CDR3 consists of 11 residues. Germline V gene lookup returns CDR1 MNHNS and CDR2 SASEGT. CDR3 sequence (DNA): TGTGCCGGCAGTGAAGCAAGTGAGCAGTTCTTC. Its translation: CAGSEASEQFF.

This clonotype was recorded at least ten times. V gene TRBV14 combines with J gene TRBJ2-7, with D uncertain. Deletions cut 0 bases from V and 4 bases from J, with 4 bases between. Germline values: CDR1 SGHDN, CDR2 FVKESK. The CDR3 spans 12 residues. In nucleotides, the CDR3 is TGTGCCAGCAGCCAAGATTGGTACGAGCAGTACTTC. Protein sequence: CASSQDWYEQYF.

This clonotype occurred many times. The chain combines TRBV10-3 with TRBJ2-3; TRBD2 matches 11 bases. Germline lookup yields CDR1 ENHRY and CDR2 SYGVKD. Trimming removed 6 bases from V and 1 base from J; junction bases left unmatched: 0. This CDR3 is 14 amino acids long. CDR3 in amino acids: CAIRTSGGTDTQYF. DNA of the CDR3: TGTGCCATCAGGACTAGCGGGGGCACAGATACGCAGTATTTT.